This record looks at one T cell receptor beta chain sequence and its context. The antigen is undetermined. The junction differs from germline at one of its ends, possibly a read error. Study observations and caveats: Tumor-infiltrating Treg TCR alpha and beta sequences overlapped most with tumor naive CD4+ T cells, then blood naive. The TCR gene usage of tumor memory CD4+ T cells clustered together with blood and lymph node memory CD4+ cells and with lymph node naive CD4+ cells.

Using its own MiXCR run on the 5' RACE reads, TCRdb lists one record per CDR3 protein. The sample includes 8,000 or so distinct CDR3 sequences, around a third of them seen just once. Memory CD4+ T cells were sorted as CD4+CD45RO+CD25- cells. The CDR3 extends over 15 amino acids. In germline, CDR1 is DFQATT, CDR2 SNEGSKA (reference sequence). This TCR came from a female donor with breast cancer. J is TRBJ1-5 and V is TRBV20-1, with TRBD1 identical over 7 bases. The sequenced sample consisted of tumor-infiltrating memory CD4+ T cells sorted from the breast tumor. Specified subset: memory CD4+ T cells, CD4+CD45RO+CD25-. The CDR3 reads CSAREGGRVDQPRHF. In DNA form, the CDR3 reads TGCAGTGCTAGAGAAGGGGGCAGGGTTGATCAGCCCCGGCATTTT.